This note documents a single T cell receptor (beta chain) sequence. The read falls 3 residues short of the CDR3 end, and the missing part is taken from the germline J gene. Some clones are missing from TCRdb's copy, which holds only in-frame ones; the method was immunoSEQ multiplex PCR. The listing records tens of thousands of clones. These data originate in a study of T cells in women clearing cervical HPV infection. The germline V gene encodes CDR1 SGHVS and CDR2 FNYEAQ. Deletions cut 5 bases from V and 7 bases from J, with 8 bases between. This CDR3 spans 12 amino acids. V usage is TRBV7-6 and J usage is TRBJ2-2; no definite D call. The sequencing sample was made of blood buffy coat. The sequence was obtained from a woman between 18 and 69 years old with a cervical HPV16 infection that either progressed to CIN3+ or cleared (not recorded which). The CDR3 is CASSTVGGELFF. CDR3 bases read: TGTGCCAGCAGCACAGTAGGCGGGGAG.